Shown below are 11 T cell receptor beta chains from a single sample sequenced in a study of naive and memory T cell subsets. Treatment: skin biopsy from PPD injection site in Mantoux-positive individual. An oligonucleotide containing a UMI was ligated to the 3' end of TCR cDNA. Amplification of ligated cDNA took four PCR rounds with SP2 and nested alpha and beta constant primers. TCRdb reanalysed the UMI-ligation and nested PCR reads using MiXCR and keeps one entry per CDR3 protein. The sample lists around 35,000 distinct CDR3 sequences, 11% seen once, with about 4% in the top ten. The source material was skin, sampled from a tuberculin skin test site. The source is an adult in good health.

The chain combines TRBV6-4 with TRBJ2-6; D not resolved. This CDR3 contains 14 residues. The germline V gene encodes CDR1 MRHNA and CDR2 SNTAGT. V was cut by 0 bases and J by 3 bases, with 3 bases left in between. The CDR3 DNA sequence: TGTGCCAGCAGTGACTCTGTTGGGGCCAACGTCCTGACTTTC. It codes for CASSDSVGANVLTF.

V is TRBV3-1 and J is TRBJ2-7, with D tentatively TRBD1 (6 bases). From germline, CDR1 is LGHDT and CDR2 YNNKEL (reference sequence). The CDR3 extends over 16 amino acids. Trimming pared 0 bases from V and 3 bases from J, leaving 15 bases between. The CDR3 protein is CASSQDNGQRVYEQYF. The CDR3 DNA is TGTGCCAGCAGCCAAGATAACGGACAGCGAGTCTACGAGCAGTACTTC.

This clonotype was seen a handful of times. This rearrangement joins TRBV3-1 to TRBJ2-3; D perhaps matches TRBD2 (5 bases). The germline gives CDR1 LGHDT, CDR2 YNNKEL (reference sequence). Trimming cost V 0 bases and J 8 bases, with 15 bases left between them. The CDR3 consists of 15 residues. This CDR3 reads CASSQDLGSLGTQYF. The CDR3 DNA follows: TGTGCCAGCAGCCAAGATCTGGGGAGCTTGGGTACGCAGTATTTT.

V gene TRBV4-1 combines with J gene TRBJ2-3; a weak D match, TRBD2 (6 bases). This CDR3 comprises 18 residues. CDR1 is MGHRA, CDR2 YSYEKL, per germline. Trimming removed 1 base from V and 3 bases from J, with 20 bases in between. CDR3 amino acids: CASSQGWARGKGTDTQYF. CDR3 DNA sequence: TGCGCCAGCAGCCAAGGTTGGGCTCGGGGGAAGGGGACAGATACGCAGTATTTT.

The CDR3 bases are TGTGCCAGCAGCATATCGACAGACACAGATACGCAGTATTTT. This translates into CASSISTDTDTQYF. V and J are TRBV7-3 and TRBJ2-3; a possible D gene is TRBD1 (5 bases). The V gene's germline CDR1 is SGHTA and CDR2 FQGTGA. This CDR3 is built from 14 residues. V gave up 5 bases and J gave up 2 bases, with 11 bases separating them.

The rearrangement links TRBV5-1 to TRBJ2-3, with 11 positions matching TRBD2. Germline CDR1 and CDR2: SGHRS and YFSETQ. This CDR3 comprises 15 residues. Losses at the gene ends were 4 bases for V and 5 bases for J; bases not matched to a gene: 6. The CDR3: CASSRSGGAVDTQYF. The CDR3 bases are TGCGCCAGCAGCCGTAGCGGGGGGGCAGTAGATACGCAGTATTTT.

This clonotype was observed many times. The rearrangement joins TRBV7-9 to TRBJ2-5, with a tentative D call TRBD1 (6 bases). With 5 bases removed from V and 3 bases from J, the gap between germline ends came to 10 bases. This CDR3 contains 13 residues. The germline V gene encodes CDR1 SEHNR and CDR2 FQNEAQ (reference sequence). The CDR3 sequence: CASSPNREETQYF. In DNA form, the CDR3 reads TGTGCCAGCAGCCCAAACAGGGAAGAGACCCAGTACTTC.

This clonotype was counted at least ten times. The chain links TRBV27 to TRBJ1-5, with D hard to call. V lost 3 bases and J lost 2, with 11 bases in between. Germline loops: CDR1 MNHEY, CDR2 SMNVEV (reference sequence). This CDR3 has 15 amino acids. CDR3 sequence (DNA): TGTGCCAGCAGTTTTGACCTTTCGGGCAATCAGCCCCAGCATTTT. It translates to CASSFDLSGNQPQHF.

This clonotype was counted ten times or more. The V and J genes are TRBV20-1 and TRBJ2-3; TRBD2 matches at 8 bases. J gave up 6 bases and V 5 bases, and 10 bases lay outside the gene matches. In germline, CDR1 is DFQATT, CDR2 SNEGSKA (reference sequence). CDR3 length equals 14 residues. As DNA, the CDR3 is TGCAGTGCTCCTGGAAGCGGGGGAGGCGATACGCAGTATTTT. Encoded protein: CSAPGSGGGDTQYF.

Many counts were recorded for this clonotype. The chain carries TRBV3-1 and TRBJ2-7; 7 nucleotides agree with TRBD2. The CDR3 is 15 residues long. The J segment lost 4 bases and the V segment lost 4 bases, leaving 10 bases of the junction unmatched. Looked up from germline, CDR1 is LGHDT and CDR2 is YNNKEL (reference sequence). CDR3 bases: TGTGCCAGCAGCCCAACCGAGCGGGATCCGTACGAGCAGTACTTC. This gives the protein CASSPTERDPYEQYF.

The chain is built from TRBV28 and TRBJ2-7; D gene ambiguous. V lost 2 bases to trimming and J lost 6 bases, with 8 bases between them. CDR3 length equals 12 residues. Germline CDR1 and CDR2: MDHEN and SYDVKM. Here the CDR3 reads CASSLSRFEQYF. CDR3 in DNA: TGTGCCAGCAGTTTAAGCAGATTCGAGCAGTACTTC.